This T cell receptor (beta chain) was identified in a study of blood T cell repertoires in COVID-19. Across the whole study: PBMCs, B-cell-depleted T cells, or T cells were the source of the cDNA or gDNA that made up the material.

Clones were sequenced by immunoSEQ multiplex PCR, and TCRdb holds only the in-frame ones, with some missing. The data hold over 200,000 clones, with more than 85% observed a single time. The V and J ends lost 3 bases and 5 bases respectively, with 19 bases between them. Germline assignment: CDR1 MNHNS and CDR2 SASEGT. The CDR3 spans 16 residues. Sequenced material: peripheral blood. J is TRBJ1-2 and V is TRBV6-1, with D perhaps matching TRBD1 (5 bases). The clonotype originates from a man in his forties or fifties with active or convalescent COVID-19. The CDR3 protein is CASSDGGQGGLYGYTF. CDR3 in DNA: TGTGCCAGCAGTGACGGTGGGCAGGGAGGACTATATGGCTACACCTTC.